This T cell receptor (beta chain) was captured in a study of T cells after yellow fever vaccination. About the research overall: For low cell numbers, libraries were made with SMART-Seq v4 Ultra Low Input.

5'RACE template switching generated TCR cDNA, adding a universal primer site and UMIs. Each CDR3 protein gets one entry after TCRdb re-called the 5' RACE reads with MiXCR. The sample includes 550,000 to 750,000 distinct CDR3 sequences, roughly 14% of them seen just once. Germline assignment: CDR1 MNHEY and CDR2 SMNVEV (reference sequence). V shed 3 bases and J shed 6 bases, with 19 bases lying between them. This CDR3 contains 16 residues. Study conclusions and caveats: The secondary response showed a weaker magnitude and a faster peak, day 5 versus 15.

There are a few counts of this clonotype. The antigen remains undetermined. The source was PBMCs, collected on the day of the yellow fever booster vaccination. This TCR derives from a man aged 25 to 45 who received the YFV17D yellow fever vaccine. V and J are TRBV27 and TRBJ2-3, with D perhaps TRBD1 or TRBD2 (5 bases each). The CDR3 DNA sequence: TGTGCCAGCAGTTTCCGCCCGGACTCAGCAGGGGATACGCAGTATTTT. This encodes CASSFRPDSAGDTQYF.